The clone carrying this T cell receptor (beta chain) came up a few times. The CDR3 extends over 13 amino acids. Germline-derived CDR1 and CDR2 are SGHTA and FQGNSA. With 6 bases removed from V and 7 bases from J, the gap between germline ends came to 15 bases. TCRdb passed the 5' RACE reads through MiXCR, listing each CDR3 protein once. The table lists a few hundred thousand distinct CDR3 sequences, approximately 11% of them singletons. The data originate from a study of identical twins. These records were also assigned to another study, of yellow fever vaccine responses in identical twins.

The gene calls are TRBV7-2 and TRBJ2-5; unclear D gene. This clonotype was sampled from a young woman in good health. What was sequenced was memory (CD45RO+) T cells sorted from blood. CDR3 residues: CASRFSSFGTQYF. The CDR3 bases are TGTGCCAGCAGATTTTCGTCCTTCGGGACCCAGTACTTC.